The rows below give T cell receptor beta chains drawn from one sample of a study of tissue T cells after allogeneic stem cell transplantation. Some clones are missing from TCRdb's copy, which holds only in-frame ones; the method was immunoSEQ multiplex PCR. The sample has tens of thousands of clones, roughly 92% seen once. The specimen comprised blood, sampled before transplantation. These receptors were collected from a woman aged 40-70 years who later had graft-versus-host disease after an allogeneic stem cell transplant. Both conserved end residues are part of each CDR3. Fields, in order: CDR3 length, clone size, V gene, D gene, J gene, CDR3 DNA, CDR3 protein. The D gene is left open where the match is weak. Some rows have no size entry. The others give once, few or many, or a class for an expanded clone.

13,.,TRBV9,.,TRBJ1-2,TGTGCCAGCAGCCGGGGGGTAGGGGATGGCTACACCTTC,CASSRGVGDGYTF
15,.,TRBV5-6,.,TRBJ2-2,TGTGCCAGCAGCTTAGGAGGCGGGAACACCGGGGAGCTGTTTTTT,CASSLGGGNTGELFF
13,.,TRBV24-1,.,TRBJ2-5,TGTGCCACCAGTGGAGGGGGTGGAGAGACCCAGTACTTC,CATSGGGGETQYF
16,.,TRBV11-2,TRBD2,TRBJ2-5,TGTGCCAGCAGCTTAGCGGCTAGCGGGCTACAAGAGACCCAGTACTTC,CASSLAASGLQETQYF
15,.,TRBV19,.,TRBJ1-2,TGTGCCAGTAGTACTCCGGGACACCTTAACTATGGCTACACCTTC,CASSTPGHLNYGYTF
13,.,TRBV29-1,.,TRBJ2-2,TGCAGCGTTGGGACACTGAACACCGGGGAGCTGTTTTTT,CSVGTLNTGELFF
15,.,TRBV27,.,TRBJ2-5,TGTGCCAGCAGTCCCACCCCCGGGAACCAAGAGACCCAGTACTTC,CASSPTPGNQETQYF
14,.,TRBV6-6,.,TRBJ2-5,TGTGCCAGCAGTTACTTGTGGCCGTTGGAGACCCAGTACTTC,CASSYLWPLETQYF
13,.,TRBV12-3/TRBV12-4,.,TRBJ1-3,TGTGCCAGCGGACGTAGCTCTGGAAACACCATATATTTT,CASGRSSGNTIYF
11,.,TRBV10-2,.,TRBJ2-5,TGCGCCAGCAGTGAGTCGGAGACCCAGTACTTC,CASSESETQYF
13,.,TRBV5-1,.,TRBJ2-1,TGCGCCAGCAGCTTGGGGGACCTCAATGAGCAGTTCTTC,CASSLGDLNEQFF
13,.,TRBV6-5,TRBD1,TRBJ2-3,TGTGCCAGCAGAAGGGACAGGCTAGATACGCAGTATTTT,CASRRDRLDTQYF
15,once,TRBV6-2/TRBV6-3,.,TRBJ2-2,TGTGCCAGCAGTTACTCGTGGGGCAACACCGGGGAGCTGTTTTTT,CASSYSWGNTGELFF
15,.,TRBV3-1/TRBV3-2,TRBD1,TRBJ1-5,TGTGCCAGCAGCTTGACAGGGGGGAGCGGCCAGCCCCAGCATTTT,CASSLTGGSGQPQHF
12,.,TRBV7-6,.,TRBJ2-5,TGTGCCAGCAGCCACAATCCGGAGACCCAGTACTTC,CASSHNPETQYF
16,once,TRBV5-6,.,TRBJ2-3,TGTGCCAGCAGCTGGGGTCGGGGCCAGAATGCAGATACGCAGTATTTT,CASSWGRGQNADTQYF
14,few,TRBV10-1,.,TRBJ1-4,TGCGCCAGCAGTGGCGGGACCGTTCCTAATCGGTTGTTTTTT,CASSGGTVPNRLFF
14,.,TRBV27,.,TRBJ2-1,TGTGCCAGCAGTTTTTCTAGCGCTGGGGATGAGCAGTTCTTC,CASSFSSAGDEQFF
14,.,TRBV28,TRBD1,TRBJ1-6,TGTGCCAGCGCCCCCCTGACAGGGGTTCGACCCCTCCACTTT,CASAPLTGVRPLHF
14,.,TRBV3-1/TRBV3-2,TRBD1,TRBJ1-1,TGTGCCAGCAGCGAACAGGGGATTAACACTGAAGCTTTCTTT,CASSEQGINTEAFF
19,.,TRBV4-3,.,TRBJ2-3,TGCGCCAGCAGCCAAGAGGGCAGGAGAGGATTCATAGAGCGAGATACGCAGTATTTT,CASSQEGRRGFIERDTQYF
15,.,TRBV7-2,TRBD1,TRBJ2-5,TGTGCCAGCAAACCTGGACAGGGGCCAGGTGGGACCCAGTACTTC,CASKPGQGPGGTQYF
16,.,TRBV9,TRBD2,TRBJ2-2,TGTGCCAGCAGCTTAGGGACTAGCGCGAACACCGGGGAGCTGTTTTTT,CASSLGTSANTGELFF
16,once,TRBV9,TRBD1,TRBJ2-2,TGTGCCAGCAGCGCCAACGGCGGACAGGGCTTCGGGGAGCTGTTTTTT,CASSANGGQGFGELFF
15,.,TRBV3-1/TRBV3-2,TRBD2,TRBJ2-7,TGTGCCAGCAGCCAAGTCTACGGGACTACCTACGAGCAGTACTTC,CASSQVYGTTYEQYF
16,.,TRBV10-3,.,TRBJ1-1,TGTGCCATCAGTGGGGGGCAGGGACACATGAACACTGAAGCTTTCTTT,CAISGGQGHMNTEAFF
14,.,TRBV2,TRBD2,TRBJ2-1,TGTGCCAGCAGTAGGGGACTAGCGGGAGGCGAGCAGTTCTTC,CASSRGLAGGEQFF
15,.,TRBV11-2,.,TRBJ1-2,TGTGCCAGCAGCCCCCGGGACGCCCTAGATTCTGGCTACACCTTC,CASSPRDALDSGYTF
13,.,TRBV5-1,.,TRBJ2-5,TGCGCCAGCAGCATCTTACGCACAGAGACCCAGTACTTC,CASSILRTETQYF
11,.,TRBV29-1,.,TRBJ1-1,TGCAGCGTTGATTTCCGGGGTGAAGCTTTCTTT,CSVDFRGEAFF
15,.,TRBV7-8,TRBD2,TRBJ2-1,TGTGCCAGCAGCTTAGAGACTAGCGGCTACAATGAGCAGTTCTTC,CASSLETSGYNEQFF
13,.,TRBV5-8,.,TRBJ1-4,TGTGCCAGCAGCTTAGGCGGGGCAGAAAAACTGTTTTTT,CASSLGGAEKLFF
15,.,TRBV27,TRBD1,TRBJ1-2,TGTGCCAGCAGTTCACCGGGACAGGGAGTCTATGGCTACACCTTC,CASSSPGQGVYGYTF
15,.,TRBV6-6,TRBD2,TRBJ2-7,TGTGCCAGCAGTTACGAGACTAGCGGGAGTCGGGAGCAGTACTTC,CASSYETSGSREQYF
11,.,TRBV12-2,.,TRBJ1-5,TGTGCAAGTCGCTCCAATCAGCCCCAGCATTTT,CASRSNQPQHF
15,.,TRBV19,.,TRBJ1-5,TGTGCCAGTAGTGGGAGGGCCTATAGCAATCAGCCCCAGCATTTT,CASSGRAYSNQPQHF
16,.,TRBV27,TRBD1,TRBJ2-3,TGTGCCAGCAGTCCCTGGACAGGGGGTTTCGCAGATACGCAGTATTTT,CASSPWTGGFADTQYF
15,.,TRBV27,.,TRBJ1-6,TGTGCCAGCAGTTATGGGGACTCCTATAATTCACCCCTCCACTTT,CASSYGDSYNSPLHF
15,.,TRBV28,.,TRBJ1-6,TGTGCCAGCAGTTTATCCCAGGGTGGTATTTCACCCCTCCACTTT,CASSLSQGGISPLHF
16,.,TRBV3-1/TRBV3-2,.,TRBJ2-7,TGTGCCAGCAGCCAAGATGTTGGACAGACCAACTACGAGCAGTACTTC,CASSQDVGQTNYEQYF
14,.,TRBV27,.,TRBJ2-7,TGTGCCAGCAGTTTAAACCCCAACTCCTACGAGCAGTACTTC,CASSLNPNSYEQYF
16,.,TRBV29-1,.,TRBJ2-2,TGCAGCGTCGCCAGGGGTGCAGGGAGGAACACCGGGGAGCTGTTTTTT,CSVARGAGRNTGELFF
16,.,TRBV7-3,.,TRBJ2-2,TGTGCCAGCAGCTTAGATAGAGGACTCCTCACCGGGGAGCTGTTTTTT,CASSLDRGLLTGELFF
13,.,TRBV5-1,.,TRBJ1-4,TGCGCCAGCAGCTTGGCCTCTAAAGAAAAACTGTTTTTT,CASSLASKEKLFF